This T cell receptor beta chain was captured in a study of blood T cell repertoires in COVID-19. The wider study: COVID-19 samples collected from the United States, Italy and Spain covered acute and convalescent phases.

Germline trimming cut 2 bases from V and 3 bases from J; bases unmatched to any gene: 5. The CDR3 is 14 residues long. CDR1 is SGHKS, CDR2 YYEKEE, per germline (reference sequence). The table came from immunoSEQ multiplex PCR; TCRdb's copy has only in-frame clones and leaves some out. Of approximately 240,000 clones in the sample, 82% were seen once. This clone occurred a few times. The chain employs TRBV5-5 and TRBJ2-7; TRBD1 matches 7 bases. The sequencing input was peripheral blood. The source of this sequence is a woman of 80 years or more with active or convalescent COVID-19. The CDR3 DNA sequence: TGTGCCAGCAGCTTTTACCCAGGGGGCTACGAGCAGTACTTC. It codes for CASSFYPGGYEQYF.